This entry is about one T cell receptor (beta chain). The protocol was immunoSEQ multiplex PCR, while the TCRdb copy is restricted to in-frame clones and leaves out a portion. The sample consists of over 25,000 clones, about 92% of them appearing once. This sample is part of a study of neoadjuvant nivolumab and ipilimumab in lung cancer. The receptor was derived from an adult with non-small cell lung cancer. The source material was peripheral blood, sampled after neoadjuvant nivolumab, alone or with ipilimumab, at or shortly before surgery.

CDR3 region: CASSAGGAPNEQFF. In DNA form, the CDR3 reads TGCGCCAGCAGCGCTGGCGGGGCGCCCAATGAGCAGTTCTTC. The J gene is TRBJ2-1, the V gene TRBV5-1, with a weak D call TRBD2 (6 bases). The germline V gene encodes CDR1 SGHRS and CDR2 YFSETQ. This CDR3 comprises 14 residues. The ends were cut back, 4 bases at V and 6 bases at J, with 14 bases in the middle.